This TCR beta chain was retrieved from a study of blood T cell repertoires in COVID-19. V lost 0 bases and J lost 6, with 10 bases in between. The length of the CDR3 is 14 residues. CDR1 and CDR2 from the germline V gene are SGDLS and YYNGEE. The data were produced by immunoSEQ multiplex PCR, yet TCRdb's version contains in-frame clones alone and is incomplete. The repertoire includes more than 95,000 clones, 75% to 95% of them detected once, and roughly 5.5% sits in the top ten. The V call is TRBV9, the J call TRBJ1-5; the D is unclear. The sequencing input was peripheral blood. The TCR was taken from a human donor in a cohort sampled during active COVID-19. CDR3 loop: CASSVGGLGQPQHF. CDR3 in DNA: TGTGCCAGCAGCGTAGGTGGGCTTGGTCAGCCCCAGCATTTT.